The T cell receptor beta chain under discussion was sequenced for a study of T cell changes during pregnancy in multiple sclerosis. Clones were sequenced by immunoSEQ multiplex PCR, and TCRdb holds only the in-frame ones, with some missing. The profile shows tens of thousands of clones, over 80% of them singletons. The length of the CDR3 is 16 residues. With 2 bases removed from V and 4 bases from J, the gap between germline ends came to 15 bases. From germline, CDR1 is MNHEY and CDR2 SVGAGI. The sequence derives from a female donor with multiple sclerosis, enrolled in a pregnancy study. This rearrangement joins TRBV6-5 to TRBJ1-3; tentatively, D is TRBD1 (6 bases). The starting material was peripheral blood, obtained after pregnancy. The CDR3 nucleotides read TGTGCCAGCAGTTACCGCGCAGGGGATCGAGGAAACACCATATATTTT. Amino acids: CASSYRAGDRGNTIYF.